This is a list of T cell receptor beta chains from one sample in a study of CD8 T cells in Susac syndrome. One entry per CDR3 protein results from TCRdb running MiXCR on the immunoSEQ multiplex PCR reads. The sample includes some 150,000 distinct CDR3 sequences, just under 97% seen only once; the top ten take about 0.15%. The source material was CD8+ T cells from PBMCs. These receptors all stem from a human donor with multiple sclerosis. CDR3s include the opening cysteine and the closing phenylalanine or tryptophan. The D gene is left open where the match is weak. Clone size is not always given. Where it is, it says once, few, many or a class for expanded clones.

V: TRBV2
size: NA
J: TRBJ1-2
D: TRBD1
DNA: TGTGCCCGCGACAGGGATGACCTCTATGGCTACACCTTC
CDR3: CARDRDDLYGYTF

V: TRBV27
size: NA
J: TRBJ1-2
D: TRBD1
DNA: TGTGCCAGCAGTTTATTGGGACAGGCCGTTGTGGGCGGCTACACCTTC
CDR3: CASSLLGQAVVGGYTF

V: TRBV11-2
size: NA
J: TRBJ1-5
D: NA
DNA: TGTGCCAGCAGCCCCATGGGAGGGGACAATCAGCCCCAGCATTTT
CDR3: CASSPMGGDNQPQHF

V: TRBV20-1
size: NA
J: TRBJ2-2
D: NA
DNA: TGCAGTGCCTCGGTACCCGCGAACACCGGGGAGCTGTTTTTT
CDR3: CSASVPANTGELFF

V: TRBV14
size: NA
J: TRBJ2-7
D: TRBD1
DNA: TGTGCCAGCAGCCAAGTGAACAGGGGGCGGGACGAGCAGTACTTC
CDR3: CASSQVNRGRDEQYF

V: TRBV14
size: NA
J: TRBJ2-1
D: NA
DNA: TGTGCCAGCAGCCAAAGTCCCGGGGAAGGTGAGCAGTTCTTC
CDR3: CASSQSPGEGEQFF

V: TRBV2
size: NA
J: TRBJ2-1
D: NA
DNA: TGTGCCAGCAGTGAAACCTGGGGCCGGAGGGATGAGCAGTTCTTC
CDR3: CASSETWGRRDEQFF

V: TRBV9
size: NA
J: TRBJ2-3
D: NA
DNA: TGTGCCAGCAGCGTAGAGGGTCGGGATACGCAGTATTTT
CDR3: CASSVEGRDTQYF

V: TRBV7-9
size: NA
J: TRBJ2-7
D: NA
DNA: TGTGCCAGCAGCAGGTTAGGGACCCCGCAGCAGTACTTC
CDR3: CASSRLGTPQQYF

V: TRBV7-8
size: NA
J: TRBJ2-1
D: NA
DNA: TGTGCCAGCCGTCCCTCCCCGGGACTCTCCTACAATGAGCAGTTCTTC
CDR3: CASRPSPGLSYNEQFF

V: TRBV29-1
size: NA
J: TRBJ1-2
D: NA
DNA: TGCAGCGTCGAGGGCAATACGTATGGCTACACCTTC
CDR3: CSVEGNTYGYTF

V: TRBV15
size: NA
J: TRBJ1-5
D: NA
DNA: TGTGCCACCAGCAGGCCGTTGCAGGGTGAGAATCAGCCCCAGCATTTT
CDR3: CATSRPLQGENQPQHF

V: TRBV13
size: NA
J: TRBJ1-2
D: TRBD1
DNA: TGTGCCAGCAGCACCACCGGGACAGATGACTATGGCTACACCTTC
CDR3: CASSTTGTDDYGYTF

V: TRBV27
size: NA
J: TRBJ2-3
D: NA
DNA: TGTGCCAGCCGCCCGCAGAACCCCCCAGATACGCAGTATTTT
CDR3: CASRPQNPPDTQYF

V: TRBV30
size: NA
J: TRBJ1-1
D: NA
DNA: TGTGCCTGGAGGTGGGTCGGGGACACTGAAGCTTTCTTT
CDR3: CAWRWVGDTEAFF

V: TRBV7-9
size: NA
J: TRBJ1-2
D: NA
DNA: TGTGCCAGCAGCTTGGGAGGGGTTGAAGCTAACTATGGCTACACCTTC
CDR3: CASSLGGVEANYGYTF

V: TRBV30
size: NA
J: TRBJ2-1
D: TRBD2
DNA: TGTGCCTGGAGTGCGTACGGGGGGGCAAATGAGCAGTTCTTC
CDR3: CAWSAYGGANEQFF

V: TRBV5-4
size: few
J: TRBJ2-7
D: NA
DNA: TGTGCCAGCAGCTTGGGGAGGGACGAGCAGTACTTC
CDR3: CASSLGRDEQYF

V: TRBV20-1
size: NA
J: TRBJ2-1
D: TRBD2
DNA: TGCAGTGCTGTAGCGGGGGGATCCTACAATGAGCAGTTCTTC
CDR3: CSAVAGGSYNEQFF

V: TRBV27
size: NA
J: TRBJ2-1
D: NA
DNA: TGTGCCAGTGCCTTTCCCGGCTCCTACAATGAGCAGTTCTTC
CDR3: CASAFPGSYNEQFF

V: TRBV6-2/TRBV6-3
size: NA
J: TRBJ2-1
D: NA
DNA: TGTGCCAGCACGGATAGCGACTCCTACAATGAGCAGTTCTTC
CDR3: CASTDSDSYNEQFF

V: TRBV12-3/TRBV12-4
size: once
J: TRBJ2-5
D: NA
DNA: TGTGCCAGCAGTTCCCAGGGGCGAGAGACCCAGTACTTC
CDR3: CASSSQGRETQYF

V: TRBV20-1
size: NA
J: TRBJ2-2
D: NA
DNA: TGCAGTGCTCTATTGAAGGGCGAGAACACCGGGGAGCTGTTTTTT
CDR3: CSALLKGENTGELFF

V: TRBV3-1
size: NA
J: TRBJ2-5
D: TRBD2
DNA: TGTGCCAGCAGCCGAAACCCCGGGGGGGCGGGGGAGACCCAGTACTTC
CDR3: CASSRNPGGAGETQYF

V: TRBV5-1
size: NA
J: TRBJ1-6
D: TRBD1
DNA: TGCGCCAGCAGCCCCTCACAGGGGGCCTCTTCACCCCTCCACTTT
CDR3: CASSPSQGASSPLHF

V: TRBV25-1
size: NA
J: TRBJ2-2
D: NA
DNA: TGTGCCAGCAGTGATTACACCGGGGAGCTGTTTTTT
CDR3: CASSDYTGELFF

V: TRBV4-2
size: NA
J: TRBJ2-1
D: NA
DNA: TGTGCCAGCAGCCAAGTGGCCGGGACCCACAATGAGCAGTTCTTC
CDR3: CASSQVAGTHNEQFF

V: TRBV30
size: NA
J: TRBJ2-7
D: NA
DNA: TGTGCCTGGAGTTCCGGGCTGCTCTCCTACGAGCAGTACTTC
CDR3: CAWSSGLLSYEQYF

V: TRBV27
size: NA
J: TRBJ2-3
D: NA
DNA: TGTGCCAGCATGCACAGGCAGAGTCGAGATACGCAGTATTTT
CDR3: CASMHRQSRDTQYF

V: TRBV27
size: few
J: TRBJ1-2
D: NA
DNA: TGTGCCAGCAGTACAGGGTCCAACTATGGCTACACCTTC
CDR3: CASSTGSNYGYTF

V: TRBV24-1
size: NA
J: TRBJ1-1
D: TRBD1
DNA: TGTGCCACCAGTGACCGGACAGGGGGCGCGGCTTTCTTT
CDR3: CATSDRTGGAAFF

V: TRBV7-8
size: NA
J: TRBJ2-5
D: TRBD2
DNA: TGTGCCAGCAGCCCCTTGGGGCTAGCGGGGATCAGGGGAGAGACCCAGTACTTC
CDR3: CASSPLGLAGIRGETQYF

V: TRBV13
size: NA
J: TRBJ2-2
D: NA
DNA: TGTGCCAGCAGGAGGCCGGGGACGGGCACCGGGGAGCTGTTTTTT
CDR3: CASRRPGTGTGELFF

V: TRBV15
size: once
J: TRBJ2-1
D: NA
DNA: TGTGCCACCAGCAGCGTCCCAGGCCACTACAATGAGCAGTTCTTC
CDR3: CATSSVPGHYNEQFF

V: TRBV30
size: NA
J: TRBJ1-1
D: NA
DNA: TGTGCCTGGAGTGTCAAAGGGGCGGTGGACACTGAAGCTTTCTTT
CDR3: CAWSVKGAVDTEAFF

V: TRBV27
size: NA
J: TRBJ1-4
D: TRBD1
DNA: TGTGCCAGCAGTTCTTTGGACAGGCGAAGCCAAGAACTGTTTTTT
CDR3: CASSSLDRRSQELFF

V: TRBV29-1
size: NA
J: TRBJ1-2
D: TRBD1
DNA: TGCAGCGTTCCCGGCAGACAGGGTGGCTACACCTTC
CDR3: CSVPGRQGGYTF

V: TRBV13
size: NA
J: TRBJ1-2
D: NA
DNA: TGTGCCAGCAGCTTGGACCGGGACGGCTATGGCTACACCTTC
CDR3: CASSLDRDGYGYTF

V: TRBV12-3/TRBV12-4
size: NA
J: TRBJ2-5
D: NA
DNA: TGTGCCAGCAGTGCCCTGGAGGGCTCAGAGACCCAGTACTTC
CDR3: CASSALEGSETQYF

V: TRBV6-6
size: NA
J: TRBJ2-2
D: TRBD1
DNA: TGTGCCAGCAGGGGACAGGGGCGCACCGGGGAGCTGTTTTTT
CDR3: CASRGQGRTGELFF

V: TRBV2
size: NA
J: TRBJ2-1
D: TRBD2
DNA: TGTGCCAGCGGGACTACGGACAATGAGCAGTTCTTC
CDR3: CASGTTDNEQFF

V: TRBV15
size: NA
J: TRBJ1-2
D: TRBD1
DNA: TGTGCCACCAGCAGAGACAGGACAGGCGACTACTATGGCTACACCTTC
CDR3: CATSRDRTGDYYGYTF

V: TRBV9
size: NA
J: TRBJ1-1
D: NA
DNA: TGTGCCAGCAGCGTAGCAGGGATGAACACTGAAGCTTTCTTT
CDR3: CASSVAGMNTEAFF

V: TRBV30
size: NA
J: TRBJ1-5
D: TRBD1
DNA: TGTGCCTGGAGTGTAAGGGCTAGGGCAGGGGGCCAGCCCCAGCATTTT
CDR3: CAWSVRARAGGQPQHF

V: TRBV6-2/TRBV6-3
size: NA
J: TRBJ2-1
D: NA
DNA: TGTGCCAGTGGAGTAACCTCCTACAATGAGCAGTTCTTC
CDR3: CASGVTSYNEQFF

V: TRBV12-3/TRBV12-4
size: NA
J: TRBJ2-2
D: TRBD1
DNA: TGTGCCAGCATTACAGGGGTAGTCGGGGAGCTGTTTTTT
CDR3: CASITGVVGELFF

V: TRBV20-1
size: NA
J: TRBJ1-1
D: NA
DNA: TGCAGTGCTAGGGGGACATTGGCTACTGAAGCTTTCTTT
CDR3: CSARGTLATEAFF

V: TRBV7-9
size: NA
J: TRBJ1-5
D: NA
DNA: TGTGCCAGCAGCTTAGCTACTCAGCCCCAGCATTTT
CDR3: CASSLATQPQHF

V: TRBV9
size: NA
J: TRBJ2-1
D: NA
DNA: TGTGCCAGCAGCGTAGGAGGGGGGACCAATGAGCAGTTCTTC
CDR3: CASSVGGGTNEQFF

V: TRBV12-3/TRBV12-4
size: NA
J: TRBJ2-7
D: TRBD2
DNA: TGTGCCAGCAGGCCGGGGGGATCCTACGAGCAGTACTTC
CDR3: CASRPGGSYEQYF

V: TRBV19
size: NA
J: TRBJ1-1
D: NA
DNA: TGTGCCAGCTCTCCTGGGACATCTGAAGCTTTCTTT
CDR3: CASSPGTSEAFF

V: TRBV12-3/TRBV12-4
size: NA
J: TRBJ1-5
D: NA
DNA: TGTGCCAGCCGCCCCCCGGGCGGAAGCAATCAGCCCCAGCATTTT
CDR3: CASRPPGGSNQPQHF

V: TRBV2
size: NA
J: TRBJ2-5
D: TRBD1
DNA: TGTGCCAGCAGGAAGGGACAGGAACAAGAGACCCAGTACTTC
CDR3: CASRKGQEQETQYF

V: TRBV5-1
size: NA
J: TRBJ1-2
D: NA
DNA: TGTGCCAGCAGCTTAGCGGGGTACGGCTACACCTTC
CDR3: CASSLAGYGYTF